The present T cell receptor (beta chain) was sequenced within a study of response to subunit inactivated influenza vaccine. CDR3 size: 11 residues. The ends were cut back, 3 bases at V and 8 bases at J, with 5 bases in the middle. As concerns this clonotype: A much more abundant neighbour one base away suggests this may be a read error.

Each CDR3 protein is one row after TCRdb ran MiXCR on the RT-PCR reads. The data hold 490,000 or so distinct CDR3 sequences, with 7.5% to 8.5% observed a single time. This receptor was identified in a man in his fifties or sixties who received an inactivated influenza vaccine. V gene TRBV12-3 or TRBV12-4 combines with J gene TRBJ2-1; D not resolved. Sequencing used PBMCs from blood, obtained less than 30 months after vaccination. The CDR3 loop is CASSFRYEQFF. The CDR3, as DNA: TGTGCCAGCAGTTTCAGATATGAGCAGTTCTTC.